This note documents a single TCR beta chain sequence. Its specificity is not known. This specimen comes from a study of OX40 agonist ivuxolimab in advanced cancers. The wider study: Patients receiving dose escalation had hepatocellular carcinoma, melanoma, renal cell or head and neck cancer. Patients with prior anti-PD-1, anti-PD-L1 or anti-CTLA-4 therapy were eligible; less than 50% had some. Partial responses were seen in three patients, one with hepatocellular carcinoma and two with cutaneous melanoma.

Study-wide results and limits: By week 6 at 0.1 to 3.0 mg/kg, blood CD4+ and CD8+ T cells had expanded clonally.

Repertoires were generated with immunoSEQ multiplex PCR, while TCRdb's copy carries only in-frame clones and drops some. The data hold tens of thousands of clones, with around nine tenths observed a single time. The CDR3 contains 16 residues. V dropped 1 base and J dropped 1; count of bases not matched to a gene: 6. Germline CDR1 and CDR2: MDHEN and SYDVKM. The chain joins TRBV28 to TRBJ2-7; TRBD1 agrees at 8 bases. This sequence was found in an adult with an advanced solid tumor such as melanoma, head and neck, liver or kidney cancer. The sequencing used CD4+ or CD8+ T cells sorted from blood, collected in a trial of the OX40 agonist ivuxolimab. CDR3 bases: TGTGCCAGCAGTTTATTCGGGACAGGACAATCCTACGAGCAGTACTTC. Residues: CASSLFGTGQSYEQYF. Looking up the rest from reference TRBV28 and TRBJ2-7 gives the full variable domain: DVKVTQSSRYLVKRTGEKVFLECVQDMDHENMFWYRQDPGLGLRLIYFSYDVKMKEKGDIPEGYSVSREKKERFSLILESASTNQTSMYLCASSLFGTGQSYEQYFGPGTRLTVT.